Each of the 27 T cell receptor beta chains below was sequenced from the same sample in a study of cytomegalovirus exposure and HLA in healthy donors. The PCR contained 60 Vbeta and 13 Jbeta primers. Data came from immunoSEQ multiplex PCR; TCRdb stores just in-frame clones and leaves some out. The ten most abundant clones cover 3.4% of a sample with 100,000 or so clones. Sequenced material: PBMCs. These TCRs come from a woman younger than 45 in good health and CMV-seronegative.

The chain links TRBV11-2 to TRBJ2-7; TRBD2 might be the D (5 bases). The V and J ends lost 5 bases and 9 bases respectively, with 17 bases between them. CDR3 length: 13 amino acids. Germline V gene data show CDR1 as SGHAT and CDR2 as FQNNGV. CDR3 bases: TGTGCCAGCAGCCCGCAGGAGAGCGGAGGGCAGTACTTC. As protein: CASSPQESGGQYF.

This chain links TRBV14 with TRBJ2-1; D ambiguous. The CDR3 extends over 13 amino acids. Germline V lookup: CDR1 SGHDN, CDR2 FVKESK. Trimming removed 0 bases from V and 4 bases from J, with 4 bases in between. CDR3 DNA sequence: TGTGCCAGCAGCCAAGATCGGTACAATGAGCAGTTCTTC. Amino acid sequence: CASSQDRYNEQFF.

This chain joins TRBV28 and TRBJ1-2; 8 bases align to TRBD1. Unmatched junction bases numbered 3, after V lost 6 bases and J lost 3 bases. The germline CDR1 and CDR2 sequences are MDHEN and SYDVKM. The CDR3 contains 13 residues. The CDR3 here is CASSQDRDYGYTF. Here the CDR3 DNA reads TGTGCCAGCAGCCAGGACAGGGACTATGGCTACACCTTC.

The chain carries TRBV28 and TRBJ1-1; TRBD1 agrees at 10 bases. Germline V lookup: CDR1 MDHEN, CDR2 SYDVKM. The CDR3 has 14 amino acids. V lost 6 bases, J lost 1 base, and 2 bases stayed unmatched. CDR3 in DNA: TGTGCCAGCAGCCGACAGGGGGCGAACACTGAAGCTTTCTTT. Its protein product is CASSRQGANTEAFF.

This chain joins TRBV18 and TRBJ2-2; 8 nucleotides align to TRBD1. The CDR3 runs to 16 residues. Germline CDR1 KGHSH, CDR2 LQKENI. Trimming removed 2 bases from V and 3 bases from J; junction bases left unmatched: 5. The CDR3 nucleotides read TGTGCCAGCTCACCATCCCCGACAGGGGACACCGGGGAGCTGTTTTTT. Its protein is CASSPSPTGDTGELFF.

About this clone: A read error may produce the germline difference seen at one junction end. The chain joins TRBV28 to TRBJ1-5, with 8 positions matching TRBD1. Looked up from germline, CDR1 is MDHEN and CDR2 is SYDVKM. The CDR3 is 13 amino acids. The CDR3 DNA is TGTGCCGGCAGGGGGCATGACAATCAGCCCCAGCATTTT. Its translation: CAGRGHDNQPQHF.

The rearrangement uses TRBV15 and TRBJ2-2; 9 nucleotides line up with TRBD2. The length of the CDR3 is 14 residues. Trimming cost V 11 bases and J 5 bases; bases outside gene matches: 9. The germline V gene encodes CDR1 LNHNV and CDR2 YYDKDF (reference sequence). The CDR3 bases are TGTGCCTCCGGCGGGGGGGAGAGTACCGGGGAGCTGTTTTTT. It codes for CASGGGESTGELFF.

V gene TRBV25-1 combines with J gene TRBJ1-1; 7 nucleotides match TRBD1. The CDR3 consists of 17 residues. Germline V gene data show CDR1 as MGHDK and CDR2 as SYGVNS. V dropped 1 base and J dropped 5; count of bases not matched to a gene: 13. The CDR3, as DNA: TGTGCCAGCAGTGAATTCCCTCGGACAGGACTGGGGACTGAAGCTTTCTTT. Encoded protein: CASSEFPRTGLGTEAFF.

The chain carries TRBV6-1 and TRBJ2-7; D possibly corresponds to TRBD2 (6 bases). Germline loops: CDR1 MNHNS, CDR2 SASEGT. This CDR3 spans 13 amino acids. Trimming took off 3 bases at V and 0 bases at J, with 6 bases between the two ends. The CDR3 protein is CASSEEGSYEQYF. In DNA, the CDR3 is TGTGCCAGCAGTGAGGAGGGCTCCTACGAGCAGTACTTC.

The chain is built from TRBV19 and TRBJ1-4, with D unresolved. This CDR3 region has 12 residues. CDR1 is LNHDA and CDR2 is SQIVND in the germline V gene (reference sequence). Between the trimmed V and J ends, which lost 3 bases and 4 bases, there was a span of 3 bases. Written as DNA, the CDR3 is TGTGCCAGTAGTATTCTTAATGAAAAACTGTTTTTT. Amino acids: CASSILNEKLFF.

The chain couples TRBV10-3 to TRBJ2-7, with no clear D. Germline values: CDR1 ENHRY, CDR2 SYGVKD. The CDR3 contains 13 residues. V was clipped by 3 bases and J by 2 bases, with 8 bases between them. The CDR3 spells CAISDGLTYEQYF. The CDR3 region has the DNA TGTGCCATCAGTGATGGGCTAACCTACGAGCAGTACTTC.

The V call is TRBV5-1, the J call TRBJ1-2; D is perhaps TRBD1 (5 bases). There are 14 residues in the CDR3. Trimming removed 0 bases at V and 5 bases at J, with 11 bases between. CDR1 SGHRS and CDR2 YFSETQ come from the germline V gene. The CDR3, as DNA: TGCGCCAGCAGCTTGGAAGTAGGGGCGTATGGCTACACCTTC. This gives the protein CASSLEVGAYGYTF. Variable domain in full (rest from reference TRBV5-1 and TRBJ1-2): KAGVTQTPRYLIKTRGQQVTLSCSPISGHRSVSWYQQTPGQGLQFLFEYFSETQRNKGNFPGRFSGRQFSNSRSEMNVSTLELGDSALYLCASSLEVGAYGYTFGSGTRLTVV.

V is TRBV27 and J is TRBJ1-1, with a possible D match to TRBD1 (5 bases). CDR3 length: 16 residues. Trimming left V 6 bases short and J 13 bases short, with 30 bases between. CDR1 is MNHEY, CDR2 SMNVEV, per germline (reference sequence). The CDR3: CASSPFRDSWVLGGFF. DNA of the CDR3: TGTGCCAGCAGCCCATTTAGGGACTCGTGGGTCCTCGGGGGTTTCTTT.

The chain has TRBV10-3 and TRBJ1-3; D is ambiguous. V lost 0 bases to trimming and J lost 0 bases, with 15 bases between them. The CDR3 contains 18 residues. CDR1 is ENHRY and CDR2 is SYGVKD in the germline V gene. The CDR3 nucleotides read TGTGCCATCAGTGAGTCATTTACGGGAAGTAGCTCTGGAAACACCATATATTTT. This codes for CAISESFTGSSSGNTIYF.

The chain has TRBV28 and TRBJ1-2; 8 bases line up with TRBD1. CDR1 and CDR2 from the germline V gene are MDHEN and SYDVKM. V was pared by 10 bases and J by 5 bases, with 15 bases of the junction left unmatched. The CDR3 contains 15 residues. The CDR3: CATIRTGWEGYGYTF. In DNA, the CDR3 is TGTGCCACCATTCGGACAGGGTGGGAAGGGTATGGCTACACCTTC.

The chain has TRBV7-9 and TRBJ1-6; D may be TRBD1 (5 bases). The V and J ends lost 5 bases and 8 bases respectively, with 16 bases between them. Germline-derived CDR1 and CDR2 are SEHNR and FQNEAQ (reference sequence). This CDR3 is 15 amino acids long. Written as DNA, the CDR3 is TGTGCCAGCAGCCAGCTCGGGACGGGAGATTCACCCCTCCACTTT. This gives the protein CASSQLGTGDSPLHF.

This chain joins TRBV19 and TRBJ1-1; D unclear. The V gene lost 9 bases and the J gene lost 3 bases, with 14 bases spanning the gap. This CDR3 comprises 13 residues. Germline assignment: CDR1 LNHDA and CDR2 SQIVND (reference sequence). The CDR3 here is CASGRTADTEAFF. For the CDR3, the DNA is TGTGCCAGCGGGAGGACGGCAGACACTGAAGCTTTCTTT. Looking up the rest from reference TRBV19 and TRBJ1-1 gives the full variable domain: DGGITQSPKYLFRKEGQNVTLSCEQNLNHDAMYWYRQDPGQGLRLIYYSQIVNDFQKGDIAEGYSVSREKKESFPLTVTSAQKNPTAFYLCASGRTADTEAFFGQGTRLTVV.

This chain's CDR3 is CAISPDRAREETQYF. In nucleotides, the CDR3 is TGTGCCATCTCCCCGGACAGGGCCCGCGAAGAGACCCAGTACTTC. The rearrangement uses TRBV10-3 and TRBJ2-5, with 8 positions matching TRBD1. J gave up 3 bases and V 8 bases, and 11 bases lay outside the gene matches. The germline V gene encodes CDR1 ENHRY and CDR2 SYGVKD. There are 15 residues in the CDR3.

The CDR3 is CASSLEEGTEAFF. Written as DNA, the CDR3 is TGCGCCAGTTCTTTGGAGGAGGGCACTGAAGCTTTCTTT. This chain uses TRBV10-1 with TRBJ1-1; D remains ambiguous. V lost 9 bases to trimming and J lost 4 bases, with 15 bases between them. The germline V gene encodes CDR1 WNHNN and CDR2 SYGVQD (reference sequence). The CDR3 runs 13 residues.

J is TRBJ2-3 and V is TRBV5-6; TRBD1 matches at 10 bases. This CDR3 has 15 residues. The ends lost 4 bases at V and 2 bases at J; junction bases unmatched: 4. Germline V gene data show CDR1 as SGHDT and CDR2 as YYEEEE. The CDR3 region is CASSPGTGATDTQYF. The CDR3 DNA is TGTGCCAGCAGCCCCGGGACAGGGGCCACAGATACGCAGTATTTT.

The chain is built from TRBV19 and TRBJ2-1; 7 nucleotides align to TRBD2. The germline V gene has CDR1 LNHDA and CDR2 SQIVND (reference sequence). Trimming removed 7 bases from V and 6 bases from J; junction bases left unmatched: 12. The length of the CDR3 is 15 residues. CDR3 in amino acids: CASMGFAGVGNEQFF. Written as DNA, the CDR3 is TGTGCCAGTATGGGATTCGCGGGAGTTGGCAATGAGCAGTTCTTC.

The chain is built from TRBV27 and TRBJ2-7; D is possibly TRBD2 (6 bases). Trimming removed 5 bases from V and 5 bases from J, with 10 bases in between. The CDR3 is 12 residues long. Per germline, CDR1 MNHEY and CDR2 SMNVEV (reference sequence). CDR3 protein: CASSPGLNEQYF. The CDR3 coding sequence is TGTGCCAGCAGTCCCGGACTAAACGAGCAGTACTTC.

The rearrangement links TRBV19 to TRBJ1-2; 7 nucleotides agree with TRBD1. Germline assignment: CDR1 LNHDA and CDR2 SQIVND (reference sequence). V lost 7 bases, J lost 0 bases, and 5 bases stayed unmatched. This CDR3 spans 14 amino acids. CDR3 protein: CASTMDRSNYGYTF. DNA for the CDR3: TGTGCCAGTACCATGGACAGGTCTAACTATGGCTACACCTTC.

The chain uses TRBV5-6 and TRBJ1-5; 10 bases align to TRBD1. Germline CDR1 is SGHDT and CDR2 is YYEEEE. The J segment lost 3 bases and the V segment lost 6 bases, leaving 6 bases of the junction unmatched. The CDR3 is 15 residues long. The CDR3 loop is CASMDGTGVNQPQHF. CDR3 bases: TGTGCCAGCATGGACGGGACAGGGGTCAATCAGCCCCAGCATTTT. Looking up the rest from reference TRBV5-6 and TRBJ1-5 gives the full variable domain: DAGVTQSPTHLIKTRGQQVTLRCSPKSGHDTVSWYQQALGQGPQFIFQYYEEEERQRGNFPDRFSGHQFPNYSSELNVNALLLGDSALYLCASMDGTGVNQPQHFGDGTRLSIL.

The gene calls are TRBV4-2 and TRBJ2-7; TRBD1 aligns across 9 bases. After removal of 4 bases from V and 0 bases from J, the junction contained 16 bases not matched to a gene. Per the germline V gene, CDR1 is LGHNA and CDR2 is YNFKEQ. This CDR3 contains 19 residues. The CDR3 bases are TGTGCCAGCAGCCCGGCGGGACAGGGTCTTAGGTTTGGCTCCTACGAGCAGTACTTC. Protein: CASSPAGQGLRFGSYEQYF.

The CDR3 sequence is CASSFWGQHSGANVLTF. The CDR3 nucleotides are TGTGCCAGTAGTTTTTGGGGGCAGCACTCTGGGGCCAACGTCCTGACTTTC. The genes are TRBV19 and TRBJ2-6; D is perhaps TRBD1 (6 bases). The CDR3 spans 17 residues. Germline V gene data show CDR1 as LNHDA and CDR2 as SQIVND (reference sequence). The V end lost 5 bases, the J end lost 0 bases, and 14 bases lay between the germline ends.

The chain employs TRBV11-2 and TRBJ1-1; D is unclear. V dropped 5 bases and J dropped 12 bases, with 19 bases sitting between them. The CDR3 has 13 residues. Germline CDR1 reads SGHAT; CDR2 reads FQNNGV. CDR3 coding DNA: TGTGCCAGCAGCGCAAGCCGGGATCCCGAACCTTTCTTT. Translation: CASSASRDPEPFF. The variable domain in full, with the rest retrieved from reference TRBV11-2 and TRBJ1-1, is EAGVAQSPRYKIIEKRQSVAFWCNPISGHATLYWYQQILGQGPKLLIQFQNNGVVDDSQLPKDRFSAERLKGVDSTLKIQPAKLEDSAVYLCASSASRDPEPFFGQGTRLTVV.